Listed below are T cell receptor beta chains from one sample, sequenced in a study of response to subunit inactivated influenza vaccine. A single record per CDR3 protein comes from TCRdb applying MiXCR to the RT-PCR reads. The data hold 600,000 to 850,000 distinct CDR3 sequences, with 14% observed a single time. The sample here was PBMCs from blood, taken less than 15 days before vaccination. The receptors come from a middle-aged man who received an inactivated influenza vaccine. CDR3s include the opening cysteine and the closing phenylalanine or tryptophan. D genes are given only for firm matches. Clone size appears in some rows only: once, few, many, or a class for an expanded clone.

TRBV7-3	TRBJ2-2	few	NA	CASSLRPYTGELFF	TGTGCCAGCAGCTTACGGCCCTACACCGGGGAGCTGTTTTTT
TRBV6-5	TRBJ2-1	NA	TRBD2	CASSYERGSYNEQFF	TGTGCCAGCAGTTACGAGCGCGGGAGCTACAATGAGCAGTTCTTC
TRBV5-6	TRBJ2-3	few	TRBD2	CLPPPSGVSTDTQYF	TGCTTGCCCCCCCCTAGCGGGGTTAGCACAGATACGCAGTATTTT
TRBV25-1	TRBJ1-3	many	NA	CASGQPSGSGGNTIYF	TGTGCCAGCGGACAACCCTCAGGGTCGGGAGGAAACACCATATATTTT
TRBV12-3/TRBV12-4	TRBJ2-3	NA	TRBD2	CASSLGLAFSTDTQYF	TGTGCCAGCAGTCTGGGACTAGCGTTTAGCACAGATACGCAGTATTTT
TRBV7-6	TRBJ2-1	few	TRBD2	CASSLAAEAGSSYNEQFF	TGTGCCAGCAGCTTAGCGGCCGAAGCGGGGAGCTCCTACAATGAGCAGTTCTTC
TRBV6-2/TRBV6-3	TRBJ2-1	few	NA	CASSYTISGGGQFF	TGTGCCAGCAGTTACACGATTTCCGGTGGGGGGCAGTTCTTC
TRBV27	TRBJ2-1	NA	NA	CASSFLGLPTEQFF	TGTGCCAGCAGTTTCTTAGGCCTACCGACAGAGCAGTTCTTC
TRBV7-8	TRBJ2-2	NA	NA	CASSLNGQTTGELFF	TGTGCCAGCAGCTTAAATGGACAAACTACCGGGGAGCTGTTTTTT
TRBV29-1	TRBJ2-1	NA	TRBD2	CSVEGARREPYNEQFF	TGCAGCGTTGAAGGGGCTAGGCGGGAGCCCTACAATGAGCAGTTCTTC
TRBV4-3	TRBJ1-1	few	NA	CASSQDRTAEAFF	TGCGCCAGCAGCCAAGATAGGACGGCTGAAGCTTTCTTT
TRBV4-3	TRBJ2-7	NA	NA	CASSQEQGQALQYF	TGCGCCAGCAGCCAAGAACAGGGTCAGGCTCTCCAGTACTTC
TRBV14	TRBJ2-4	NA	TRBD1	CASSQDPLQGAQDIQYF	TGTGCCAGCAGCCAAGATCCTCTACAGGGGGCGCAGGACATTCAGTACTTC
TRBV7-2	TRBJ2-7	few	NA	CASSPPVLGRGSEQYF	TGTGCCAGCAGCCCCCCCGTTCTAGGGCGAGGAAGCGAGCAGTACTTC
TRBV29-1	TRBJ2-3	few	NA	CSVRTTDTQYF	TGCAGCGTCCGGACCACAGATACGCAGTATTTT
TRBV15	TRBJ1-1	few	NA	CATSRGWAVNTEAFF	TGTGCCACCAGCAGAGGTTGGGCAGTGAACACTGAAGCTTTCTTT
TRBV29-1	TRBJ2-1	NA	NA	CSVSGVLGNEQFF	TGCAGCGTTTCCGGGGTTTTAGGCAATGAGCAGTTCTTC